This T cell receptor beta chain was observed in a study of shared clonotypes between healthy human individuals. General study points: Roughly 5% of naive CD4 clonotypes were common to several donors.

In regard to this clone: Its antigen is as yet unknown.

Only in-frame clones appear in the TCRdb table, and some are missing; sequencing was by immunoSEQ multiplex PCR. The sample holds some 2,500,000 clones, around 92% seen once. CDR1 is LNHDA, CDR2 SQIVND, per germline (reference sequence). V was trimmed by 3 bases and J by 5 bases, leaving 17 bases between them. This CDR3 has 15 amino acids. The receptor was isolated from a young man in good health. Some clones in this sample may be carry-over from other donors' samples. The sequenced sample consisted of naive CD4+ T cells from PBMCs. Sample subset: CD45RA+ positively selected. The V gene is TRBV19, the J gene TRBJ2-7, with a weak D call TRBD1 (7 bases). CDR3 in amino acids: CASSIYRGGLDEQYF. DNA of the CDR3: TGTGCCAGTAGTATCTACAGGGGAGGTTTGGACGAGCAGTACTTC.